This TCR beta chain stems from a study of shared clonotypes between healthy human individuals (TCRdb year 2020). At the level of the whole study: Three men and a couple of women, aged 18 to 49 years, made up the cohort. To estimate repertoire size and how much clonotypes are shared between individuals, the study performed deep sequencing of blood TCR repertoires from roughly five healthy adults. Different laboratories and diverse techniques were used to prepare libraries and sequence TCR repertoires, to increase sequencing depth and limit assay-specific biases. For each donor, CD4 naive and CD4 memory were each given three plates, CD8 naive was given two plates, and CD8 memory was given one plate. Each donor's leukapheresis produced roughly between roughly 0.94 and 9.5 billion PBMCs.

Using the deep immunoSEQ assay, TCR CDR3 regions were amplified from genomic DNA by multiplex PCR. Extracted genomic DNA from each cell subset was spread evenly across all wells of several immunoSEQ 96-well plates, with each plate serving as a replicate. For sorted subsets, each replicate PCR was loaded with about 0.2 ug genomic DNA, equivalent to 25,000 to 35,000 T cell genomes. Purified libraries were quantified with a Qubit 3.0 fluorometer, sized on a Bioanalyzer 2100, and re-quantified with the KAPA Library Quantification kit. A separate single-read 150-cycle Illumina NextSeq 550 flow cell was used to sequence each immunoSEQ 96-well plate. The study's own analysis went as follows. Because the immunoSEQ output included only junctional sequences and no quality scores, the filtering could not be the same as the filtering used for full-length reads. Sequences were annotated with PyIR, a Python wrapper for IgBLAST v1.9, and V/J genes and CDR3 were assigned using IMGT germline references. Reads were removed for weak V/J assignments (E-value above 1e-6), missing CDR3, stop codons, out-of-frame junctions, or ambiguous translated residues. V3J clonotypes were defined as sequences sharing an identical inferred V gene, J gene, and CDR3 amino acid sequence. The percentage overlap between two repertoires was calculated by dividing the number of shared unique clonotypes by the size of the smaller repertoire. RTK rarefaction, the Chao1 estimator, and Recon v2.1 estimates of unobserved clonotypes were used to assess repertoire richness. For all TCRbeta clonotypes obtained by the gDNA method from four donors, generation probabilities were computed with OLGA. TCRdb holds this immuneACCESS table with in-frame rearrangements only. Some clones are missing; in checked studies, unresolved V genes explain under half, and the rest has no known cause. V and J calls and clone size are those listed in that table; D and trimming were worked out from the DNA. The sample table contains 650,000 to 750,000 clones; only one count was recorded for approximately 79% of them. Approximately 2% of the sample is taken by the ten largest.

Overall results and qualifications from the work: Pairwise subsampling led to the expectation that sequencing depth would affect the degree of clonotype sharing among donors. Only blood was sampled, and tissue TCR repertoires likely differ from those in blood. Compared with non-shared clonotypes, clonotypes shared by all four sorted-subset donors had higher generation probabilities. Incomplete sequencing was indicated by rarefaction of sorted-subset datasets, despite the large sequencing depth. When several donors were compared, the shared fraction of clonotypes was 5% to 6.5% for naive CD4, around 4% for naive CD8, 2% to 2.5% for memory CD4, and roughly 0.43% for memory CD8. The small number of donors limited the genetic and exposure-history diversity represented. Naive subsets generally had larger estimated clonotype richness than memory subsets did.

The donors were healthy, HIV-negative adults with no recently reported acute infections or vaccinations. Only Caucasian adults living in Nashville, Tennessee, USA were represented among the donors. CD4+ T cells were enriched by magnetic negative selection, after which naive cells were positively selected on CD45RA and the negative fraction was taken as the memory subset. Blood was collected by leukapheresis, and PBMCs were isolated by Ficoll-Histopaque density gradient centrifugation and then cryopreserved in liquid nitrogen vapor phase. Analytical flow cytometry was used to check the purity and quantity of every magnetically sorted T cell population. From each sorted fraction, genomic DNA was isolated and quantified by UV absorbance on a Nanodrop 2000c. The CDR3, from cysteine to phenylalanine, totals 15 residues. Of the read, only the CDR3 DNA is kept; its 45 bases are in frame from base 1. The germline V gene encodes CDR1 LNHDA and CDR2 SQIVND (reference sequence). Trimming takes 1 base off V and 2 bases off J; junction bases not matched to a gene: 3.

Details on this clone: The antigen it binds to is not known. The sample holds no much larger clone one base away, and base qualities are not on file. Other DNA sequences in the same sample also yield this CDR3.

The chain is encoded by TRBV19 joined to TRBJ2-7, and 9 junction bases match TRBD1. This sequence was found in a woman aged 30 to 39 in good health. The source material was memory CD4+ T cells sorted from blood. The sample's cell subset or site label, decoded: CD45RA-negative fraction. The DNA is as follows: TGTGCCAGTAGTATAGGGGGACAGGGAACCTACGAGCAGTACTTC. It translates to CASSIGGQGTYEQYF.